This TCR beta chain was profiled in a study of blood T cell repertoires in COVID-19. About the research overall: Nucleic acid was either cDNA or gDNA, and it came from T cells, B-cell-depleted T cells, or PBMCs.

The table came from immunoSEQ multiplex PCR; TCRdb's copy has only in-frame clones and leaves some out. Of 200,000 to 250,000 clones listed, under 90% were seen once; the top ten hold more than 1.5%. The cohort comprised adults aged 18 to 89 years residing in approximately 25 US areas. Which cohort a participant joined came from the clinical history participants gave. Recovered status in Cohort 3 required two negative PCRs, clearance, or symptom resolution. This receptor was identified in a man aged 40-55 years who had recovered from COVID-19. Sequencing input: PBMCs or T cells enriched from blood (not recorded which).

CDR3 residues: CASSPPSGLAGGTPYEQYF. The CDR3 coding sequence is TGTGCCAGCAGTCCCCCTTCGGGACTAGCGGGGGGAACACCGTACGAGCAGTACTTC. The chain couples TRBV6-6 to TRBJ2-7; 15 bases agree with TRBD2. The germline CDR1 and CDR2 sequences are MNHNY and SVGAGI (reference sequence). The ends lost 5 bases at V and 4 bases at J; junction bases unmatched: 15. The CDR3 contains 19 residues.